This T cell receptor (beta chain) was profiled in a study of cytomegalovirus exposure and HLA in healthy donors. Regarding the study as a whole: Information on immune exposure was restricted to one variable (CMV serostatus). Donors belonging to an Asian-associated ancestry cluster reportedly showed fewer N-insertions in productive TCRs than the 666-donor mean, according to what a later analysis found. In a later analysis, parvovirus B19, influenza, CMV and Epstein-Barr virus appeared linked to several top co-occurrence clusters.

Primers for the PCR totalled 60 Vbeta and 13 Jbeta. Original analysis: Later, about 80 million unique TCR beta chains were counted in an analysis, and 10 million to 12 million of them were shared. Assay used: immunoSEQ multiplex PCR; TCRdb lists only in-frame clones, some missing. V and J calls and clone size are given by that table; D and trimming were obtained from the DNA. Of roughly 100,000 clones listed, 83% are singletons. For this clone: Its antigen is unidentified.

Sequenced: PBMCs. The receptor comes from a man in his late teens or twenties in good health and CMV-seronegative.

CDR3 region: CASSPTGDEQYF. The CDR3 DNA is TGTGCCAGCAGTCCGACGGGGGACGAGCAGTACTTC. This sequence joins TRBV28 and TRBJ2-7, with TRBD2 as a possible D gene (6 bases). The ends were cut back, 5 bases at V and 5 bases at J, with 10 bases in the middle. Germline loops: CDR1 MDHEN, CDR2 SYDVKM. CDR3 length: 12 residues.